One sample yielded the 25 T cell receptor beta chains listed below, sequenced in a study of OX40 agonist ivuxolimab in advanced cancers. Using immunoSEQ multiplex PCR, the repertoire was profiled, and TCRdb retains in-frame clones only, with some absent. Of approximately 80,000 clones in the sample, around nine tenths were seen once. Specimen: CD4+ or CD8+ T cells sorted from blood, collected in a trial of the OX40 agonist ivuxolimab. The receptor source for this set is an adult with an advanced solid tumor such as melanoma, head and neck, liver or kidney cancer.

The V and J genes are TRBV5-1 and TRBJ2-5, with 8 bases fitting TRBD1. Germline CDR1 is SGHRS and CDR2 is YFSETQ. CDR3 length: 15 amino acids. Trimming at V came to 0 bases and at J to 5 bases, leaving 6 bases not matched to a gene. The DNA for the CDR3 is TGCGCCAGCAGCTTGGTCGGGACAGGAGACGAGACCCAGTACTTC. Its translation: CASSLVGTGDETQYF.

The chain has TRBV7-8 and TRBJ2-7; D perhaps matches TRBD1 (7 bases). The CDR3 runs 15 residues. With 1 base removed from V and 4 bases from J, the gap between germline ends came to 14 bases. Germline CDR1 reads SGHVS; CDR2 reads FQNEAQ. CDR3 in amino acids: CASSLVGGGRYEQYF. The CDR3 DNA is TGTGCCAGCAGCTTAGTAGGAGGGGGCCGGTACGAGCAGTACTTC.

J is TRBJ1-3 and V is TRBV28; D perhaps matches TRBD1 (5 bases). The germline V and J ends were trimmed by 4 bases and 2 bases, with 12 bases remaining between them. CDR3 size: 15 residues. The germline V gene has CDR1 MDHEN and CDR2 SYDVKM. CDR3 in amino acids: CASSSPQGTGNTIYF. CDR3 nucleotide sequence: TGTGCCAGCAGTTCCCCCCAGGGAACTGGAAACACCATATATTTT.

The chain employs TRBV11-2 and TRBJ2-7; 10 bases fit TRBD2. The length of the CDR3 is 15 residues. Trimming cost V 5 bases and J 5 bases; bases outside gene matches: 9. Germline assignment: CDR1 SGHAT and CDR2 FQNNGV. CDR3 bases: TGTGCCAGCAGCCAGCTCAGCGGGAGGGCCCACGAGCAGTACTTC. Its protein product is CASSQLSGRAHEQYF.

This clone was seen once. The J gene is TRBJ2-5, the V gene TRBV13; 14 nucleotides align to TRBD2. This CDR3 has 17 amino acids. CDR1 and CDR2 (germline): PRHDT, FYEKMQ (reference sequence). With 5 bases clipped from V and 5 bases from J, the junction kept 10 bases outside the gene matches. The CDR3 bases are TGTGCCAGCAGCATATTAATGGGACTAGCGGGGGAGGAGACCCAGTACTTC. Amino acid sequence: CASSILMGLAGEETQYF.

V is TRBV2 and J is TRBJ1-6; 10 positions agree with TRBD1. V was clipped by 6 bases and J by 6 bases; unmatched bases: 5. Germline CDR1 SNHLY, CDR2 FYNNEI. The CDR3 covers 15 residues. CDR3 loop: CASRKTGGRNSPLHF. DNA of the CDR3: TGTGCCAGCAGAAAGACAGGGGGCCGTAATTCACCCCTCCACTTT.

V is TRBV10-3 and J is TRBJ2-7; a weak D match, TRBD2 (6 bases). Trimming stripped 8 bases from V and 2 bases from J, with 10 bases between. The CDR3 contains 12 residues. CDR1 ENHRY and CDR2 SYGVKD come from the germline V gene. CDR3: CAIGAGPYEQYF. For the CDR3, the DNA is TGTGCCATCGGAGCGGGTCCCTACGAGCAGTACTTC.

V is TRBV18 and J is TRBJ2-2, with 8 bases identical to TRBD1. The CDR3 runs to 16 residues. Germline loops: CDR1 KGHSH, CDR2 LQKENI. Trimming cost V 6 bases and J 2 bases; bases outside gene matches: 8. For the CDR3, the DNA is TGTGCCAGCTCGTACTCCGGGACAGGCAACACCGGGGAGCTGTTTTTT. This codes for CASSYSGTGNTGELFF.

The chain combines TRBV10-2 with TRBJ1-5; D call uncertain. The germline V gene encodes CDR1 WSHSY and CDR2 SAAADI. The CDR3 length is 14 residues. V lost 0 bases and J 5 bases, leaving 8 bases between the germline ends. DNA for the CDR3: TGCGCCAGCAGTGAGTCGGCGGGATATCAGCCCCAGCATTTT. Its translation is CASSESAGYQPQHF.

The genes are TRBV7-9 and TRBJ1-1, with 7 bases lining up with TRBD1. The CDR3 loop spans 14 amino acids. V shed 5 bases and J 7 bases; nucleotides not matched to a gene: 10. The germline V gene encodes CDR1 SEHNR and CDR2 FQNEAQ (reference sequence). The CDR3 region has the DNA TGTGCCAGCAGCCCGGGACAGTTAGTCTATGAAGCTTTCTTT. Its translation: CASSPGQLVYEAFF.

V is TRBV9 and J is TRBJ2-3, with D hard to call. Trimming pared 0 bases from V and 1 base from J, leaving 6 bases between. CDR1 is SGDLS, CDR2 YYNGEE, per germline. CDR3 size: 14 residues. The CDR3 sequence: CASSVVPGTDTQYF. CDR3 nucleotides: TGTGCCAGCAGCGTAGTGCCTGGCACAGATACGCAGTATTTT.

This clone came up many times. This rearrangement joins TRBV30 to TRBJ1-1, with D unresolved. Deletions cut 4 bases from V and 11 bases from J, with 20 bases between. The CDR3 is 13 residues long. Germline lookup yields CDR1 GTSNPN and CDR2 SVGIG (reference sequence). Written as DNA, the CDR3 is TGTGCCTGGACCATTGTAGGAAGGACGGGGGCTTTCTTT. This gives the protein CAWTIVGRTGAFF. Supplemented by reference TRBV30 and TRBJ1-1, the full variable domain reads SQTIHQWPATLVQPVGSPLSLECTVEGTSNPNLYWYRQAAGRGLQLLFYSVGIGQISSEVPQNLSASRPQDRQFILSSKKLLLSDSGFYLCAWTIVGRTGAFFGQGTRLTVV.

The rearrangement joins TRBV5-1 to TRBJ2-5; no reliable D call. CDR1 is SGHRS, CDR2 YFSETQ, per germline. Deletions cut 3 bases from V and 5 bases from J, with 11 bases between. This CDR3 is built from 13 residues. CDR3 sequence reads: CASSSPGLETQYF. The CDR3 region has the DNA TGCGCCAGCAGCTCCCCAGGTCTGGAGACCCAGTACTTC.

The rearrangement links TRBV28 to TRBJ1-5; no firm D call. CDR1 MDHEN and CDR2 SYDVKM come from the germline V gene. The CDR3 sequence is 12 residues long. The V end lost 6 bases, the J end lost 5 bases, and 8 bases lay between the germline ends. CDR3 sequence reads: CASSSGDQPQHF. The CDR3 region has the DNA TGTGCCAGCAGCTCAGGAGATCAGCCCCAGCATTTT.

V and J are TRBV27 and TRBJ1-5; D may be TRBD1 (6 bases). The CDR3 has 14 residues. V lost 6 bases to trimming and J lost 9 bases, with 18 bases between them. The V gene's germline CDR1 is MNHEY and CDR2 SMNVEV (reference sequence). CDR3 region: CASSSRGVLGPQHF. CDR3 in DNA: TGTGCCAGCAGCTCAAGGGGGGTTCTTGGGCCCCAGCATTTT.

CDR3 in amino acids: CAWSVSTVEKLFF. In DNA, the CDR3 is TGTGCCTGGAGTGTATCAACCGTTGAAAAACTGTTTTTT. The chain has TRBV30 and TRBJ1-4; D is undetermined. Germline V gene lookup returns CDR1 GTSNPN and CDR2 SVGIG (reference sequence). This CDR3 comprises 13 residues. V lost 0 bases, J lost 7 bases, and 9 bases lay in between.

CDR3 DNA sequence: TGTGCCAGTAGTCTACCCGTCGGGAGGGGGGAAAAACTGTTTTTT. This sequence encodes CASSLPVGRGEKLFF. V is TRBV19 and J is TRBJ1-4, with D possibly matching TRBD1 (6 bases). Germline-derived CDR1 and CDR2 are LNHDA and SQIVND (reference sequence). Trimming cost V 5 bases and J 8 bases, with 18 bases left between them. CDR3 length: 15 amino acids.

The chain couples TRBV6-5 to TRBJ2-5, with D perhaps matching TRBD2 (5 bases). CDR1 MNHEY and CDR2 SVGAGI come from the germline V gene. This CDR3 is 14 amino acids long. The V gene lost 5 bases and the J gene lost 4 bases, with 14 bases spanning the gap. The CDR3 sequence: CASSLPGSPETQYF. The CDR3 nucleotides read TGTGCCAGCAGTCTTCCGGGGAGCCCAGAGACCCAGTACTTC.

The chain uses TRBV19 and TRBJ2-7, with D possibly being TRBD2 (6 bases). Germline CDR1 LNHDA, CDR2 SQIVND (reference sequence). Trimming removed 3 bases from V and 5 bases from J, with 8 bases in between. The CDR3 consists of 12 residues. CDR3 protein: CASSMGLNEQYF. The DNA for the CDR3 is TGTGCCAGTAGTATGGGACTCAACGAGCAGTACTTC. Variable domain in full (rest from reference TRBV19 and TRBJ2-7): DGGITQSPKYLFRKEGQNVTLSCEQNLNHDAMYWYRQDPGQGLRLIYYSQIVNDFQKGDIAEGYSVSREKKESFPLTVTSAQKNPTAFYLCASSMGLNEQYFGPGTRLTVT.

The rearrangement links TRBV19 to TRBJ2-1, with a possible D match to TRBD1 (6 bases). CDR1 is LNHDA and CDR2 is SQIVND in the germline V gene (reference sequence). V was shortened by 5 bases and J by 2 bases, with 13 bases between the two germline ends. This CDR3 contains 15 residues. The CDR3 reads CASSSGQFTYNEQFF. CDR3 nucleotide sequence: TGTGCCAGTAGTTCCGGACAGTTTACCTACAATGAGCAGTTCTTC.

The chain joins TRBV28 to TRBJ1-5; D remains ambiguous. Germline lookup yields CDR1 MDHEN and CDR2 SYDVKM. The V end was cut by 3 bases, the J end by 0 bases, with 9 bases between. The CDR3 runs 15 residues. The CDR3 sequence: CASSLWASSNQPQHF. CDR3 in DNA: TGTGCCAGCAGTTTGTGGGCCTCTAGCAATCAGCCCCAGCATTTT.

This sequence joins TRBV2 and TRBJ2-1; 13 bases are shared with TRBD2. J lost 3 bases, V lost 4 bases, and 0 bases had no gene match. CDR1 SNHLY and CDR2 FYNNEI come from the germline V gene. CDR3 size: 15 residues. The CDR3: CASSGTSGGYNEQFF. The CDR3 coding sequence is TGTGCCAGCAGTGGGACTAGCGGGGGCTACAATGAGCAGTTCTTC.

This chain joins TRBV5-1 and TRBJ2-5, with D possibly TRBD1 on 6 matching bases. The germline V gene encodes CDR1 SGHRS and CDR2 YFSETQ. The CDR3 consists of 14 residues. V dropped 0 bases and J dropped 3 bases, with 9 bases sitting between them. Written as DNA, the CDR3 is TGCGCCAGCAGCTTGGGACAGGCTGAAGAGACCCAGTACTTC. Residues: CASSLGQAEETQYF.

In regard to this clone: At the DNA level, this CDR3 is encoded by other sequences in the same sample as well. This chain uses TRBV12-5 with TRBJ1-2; D not resolved. The germline CDR1 and CDR2 sequences are LGHNT and FRNRAP. Trimming left V 5 bases short and J 1 base short, with 2 bases between. The CDR3 consists of 11 residues. The CDR3 DNA sequence: TGTGCTAGTGGTCTTAACTATGGCTACACCTTC. As protein: CASGLNYGYTF.

The chain recombines TRBV7-3 with TRBJ1-6, with unresolved D. Germline V gene data show CDR1 as SGHTA and CDR2 as FQGTGA. CDR3 length equals 16 residues. V was pared by 0 bases and J by 9 bases, with 15 bases between. The CDR3 region has the DNA TGTGCCAGCAGCTTAACCCCAGCCCCGATCTTTTCACCCCTCCACTTT. It yields the protein CASSLTPAPIFSPLHF.